This is a list of T cell receptor beta chains from one sample in a study of OX40 agonist ivuxolimab in advanced cancers. The assay was immunoSEQ multiplex PCR, and TCRdb's table has in-frame clones only and misses some. The table lists tens of thousands of clones, 84% of them singletons, with about 1.1% in the top ten. Sequencing used CD4+ or CD8+ T cells sorted from blood, obtained in a trial of the OX40 agonist ivuxolimab. These receptors were taken from an adult with an advanced solid tumor such as melanoma, head and neck, liver or kidney cancer. CDR3s include the opening cysteine and the closing phenylalanine or tryptophan. A D gene is named only where the DNA matches it firmly. Size values are once, few and many counts, or a class for expanded clones, and some rows have none.

CDR3aa: CSGSRGEVTDTQYF
CDR3nt: TGCAGCGGGTCTAGAGGGGAGGTCACAGATACGCAGTATTTT
abundance: .
d_gene: .
j_gene: TRBJ2-3
v_gene: TRBV29-1

CDR3aa: CASSLGTLYEQYF
CDR3nt: TGTGCCAGCAGCTTAGGGACCCTCTACGAGCAGTACTTC
abundance: .
d_gene: .
j_gene: TRBJ2-7
v_gene: TRBV7-2

CDR3aa: CASSRTATNYGYTF
CDR3nt: TGTGCCAGCAGCAGGACAGCTACTAACTATGGCTACACCTTC
abundance: .
d_gene: .
j_gene: TRBJ1-2
v_gene: TRBV7-2

CDR3aa: CASSVGLAGTDTQYF
CDR3nt: TGTGCCAGCAGTGTAGGACTAGCGGGGACTGATACGCAGTATTTT
abundance: .
d_gene: TRBD2
j_gene: TRBJ2-3
v_gene: TRBV7-9

CDR3aa: CASSLGRGPDEQFF
CDR3nt: TGTGCCAGCAGCTTAGGGCGGGGCCCCGATGAGCAGTTCTTC
abundance: .
d_gene: .
j_gene: TRBJ2-1
v_gene: TRBV7-8

CDR3aa: CASSFDRFSGNTIYF
CDR3nt: TGTGCCAGCAGTTTTGACAGGTTCTCTGGAAACACCATATATTTT
abundance: .
d_gene: .
j_gene: TRBJ1-3
v_gene: TRBV6-5

CDR3aa: CASSLTGTPTWNEQFF
CDR3nt: TGCGCCAGCAGTTTGACCGGGACTCCAACCTGGAATGAGCAGTTCTTC
abundance: .
d_gene: .
j_gene: TRBJ2-1
v_gene: TRBV5-1

CDR3aa: CASSADSLNTEAFF
CDR3nt: TGCGCCAGCAGCGCGGACAGTCTGAACACTGAAGCTTTCTTT
abundance: .
d_gene: .
j_gene: TRBJ1-1
v_gene: TRBV5-1

CDR3aa: CASSYSGEQYF
CDR3nt: TGTGCCAGCAGTTACTCGGGCGAGCAGTACTTC
abundance: .
d_gene: .
j_gene: TRBJ2-7
v_gene: TRBV6-6

CDR3aa: CASSSGNYGYTF
CDR3nt: TGTGCCAGCAGCTCAGGGAACTATGGCTACACCTTC
abundance: .
d_gene: .
j_gene: TRBJ1-2
v_gene: TRBV6-1

CDR3aa: CASSGSFGGYSGANVLTF
CDR3nt: TGTGCCAGCAGTGGATCATTCGGGGGATACTCTGGGGCCAACGTCCTGACTTTC
abundance: .
d_gene: .
j_gene: TRBJ2-6
v_gene: TRBV2

CDR3aa: CASRTSGDFRETQYF
CDR3nt: TGTGCCAGCAGGACTAGCGGAGATTTTCGTGAGACCCAGTACTTC
abundance: .
d_gene: TRBD2
j_gene: TRBJ2-5
v_gene: TRBV5-5

CDR3aa: CASRRSGGNTGELFF
CDR3nt: TGTGCCAGCAGACGGTCGGGAGGGAACACCGGGGAGCTGTTTTTT
abundance: .
d_gene: TRBD2
j_gene: TRBJ2-2
v_gene: TRBV6-5

CDR3aa: CASSPWGPENGELFF
CDR3nt: TGCGCCAGCAGCCCCTGGGGCCCGGAGAACGGGGAGCTGTTTTTT
abundance: .
d_gene: .
j_gene: TRBJ2-2
v_gene: TRBV5-1

CDR3aa: CASSTTPQGPDTQYF
CDR3nt: TGTGCCAGCAGCACAACGCCCCAGGGGCCCGATACGCAGTATTTT
abundance: .
d_gene: .
j_gene: TRBJ2-3
v_gene: TRBV7-9

CDR3aa: CASSYSSVGRAYGYTF
CDR3nt: TGTGCCAGCAGTTACTCGTCGGTGGGGCGCGCCTATGGCTACACCTTC
abundance: .
d_gene: .
j_gene: TRBJ1-2
v_gene: TRBV6-5

CDR3aa: CASSSPQGRGVEQFF
CDR3nt: TGTGCCAGCAGCTCCCCCCAGGGGCGGGGGGTTGAGCAGTTCTTC
abundance: .
d_gene: TRBD2
j_gene: TRBJ2-1
v_gene: TRBV5-4

CDR3aa: CASSLILSYNSPLHF
CDR3nt: TGTGCCAGCAGCTTAATTCTCTCCTATAATTCACCCCTCCACTTT
abundance: .
d_gene: .
j_gene: TRBJ1-6
v_gene: TRBV7-2

CDR3aa: CASRWDTGELFF
CDR3nt: TGTGCCAGCAGGTGGGACACCGGGGAGCTGTTTTTT
abundance: .
d_gene: .
j_gene: TRBJ2-2
v_gene: TRBV5-4

CDR3aa: CASRTELQGEAFF
CDR3nt: TGTGCCAGCAGGACAGAACTTCAGGGGGAAGCTTTCTTT
abundance: .
d_gene: .
j_gene: TRBJ1-1
v_gene: TRBV6-5

CDR3aa: CAIRGGQGDTEAFF
CDR3nt: TGTGCCATCAGGGGGGGACAGGGGGACACTGAAGCTTTCTTT
abundance: .
d_gene: TRBD1
j_gene: TRBJ1-1
v_gene: TRBV10-3

CDR3aa: CASSPPGRYEQYF
CDR3nt: TGTGCCAGCAGCCCCCCCGGTCGATACGAGCAGTACTTC
abundance: .
d_gene: .
j_gene: TRBJ2-7
v_gene: TRBV7-9

CDR3aa: CASSRLGGIHGYTF
CDR3nt: TGTGCCAGCAGTCGTTTAGGGGGCATCCATGGCTACACCTTC
abundance: .
d_gene: TRBD1
j_gene: TRBJ1-2
v_gene: TRBV6-5

CDR3aa: CASSLGGAPPGTDTQYF
CDR3nt: TGTGCCAGCAGCCTAGGTGGGGCCCCGCCGGGAACAGATACGCAGTATTTT
abundance: .
d_gene: .
j_gene: TRBJ2-3
v_gene: TRBV9

CDR3aa: CASSLDSTGNTEAFF
CDR3nt: TGTGCCAGCAGCTTAGATAGTACGGGGAACACTGAAGCTTTCTTT
abundance: .
d_gene: .
j_gene: TRBJ1-1
v_gene: TRBV11-3

CDR3aa: CATRQHQNYGYTF
CDR3nt: TGTGCCACTAGACAACACCAAAACTATGGCTACACCTTC
abundance: .
d_gene: .
j_gene: TRBJ1-2
v_gene: TRBV15

CDR3aa: CASSLGTGRHQPQHF
CDR3nt: TGTGCCAGCAGCTTAGGGACAGGGAGGCATCAGCCCCAGCATTTT
abundance: .
d_gene: TRBD1
j_gene: TRBJ1-5
v_gene: TRBV7-9

CDR3aa: CASGRLNNEKLFF
CDR3nt: TGTGCCAGCGGGAGACTGAATAATGAAAAACTGTTTTTT
abundance: .
d_gene: .
j_gene: TRBJ1-4
v_gene: TRBV6-5

CDR3aa: CASSPRQGSEQYF
CDR3nt: TGTGCCAGCAGTCCCCGACAGGGCAGCGAGCAGTACTTC
abundance: medium-sized
d_gene: TRBD1
j_gene: TRBJ2-7
v_gene: TRBV27

CDR3aa: CASSPMDSFSGANVLTF
CDR3nt: TGCGCCAGCAGCCCAATGGACAGTTTCTCTGGGGCCAACGTCCTGACTTTC
abundance: .
d_gene: .
j_gene: TRBJ2-6
v_gene: TRBV4-3

CDR3aa: CASSLKGPYGYTF
CDR3nt: TGTGCCAGCAGCCTTAAGGGCCCCTATGGCTACACCTTC
abundance: .
d_gene: .
j_gene: TRBJ1-2
v_gene: TRBV27

CDR3aa: CASSGQPNTEAFF
CDR3nt: TGTGCCAGCTCCGGACAGCCGAACACTGAAGCTTTCTTT
abundance: .
d_gene: .
j_gene: TRBJ1-1
v_gene: TRBV18

CDR3aa: CASRKQVSSYEQYF
CDR3nt: TGCGCCAGCAGAAAACAGGTGAGCTCCTACGAGCAGTACTTC
abundance: once
d_gene: .
j_gene: TRBJ2-7
v_gene: TRBV5-1

CDR3aa: CASSYSLGMGGYTF
CDR3nt: TGTGCCAGCAGTTACTCATTAGGGATGGGTGGCTACACCTTC
abundance: .
d_gene: .
j_gene: TRBJ1-2
v_gene: TRBV6-5

CDR3aa: CASSGTGYNEQFF
CDR3nt: TGCGCCAGCAGTGGGACAGGGTACAATGAGCAGTTCTTC
abundance: .
d_gene: TRBD1
j_gene: TRBJ2-1
v_gene: TRBV10-2

CDR3aa: CASSFPQMTGPEQYF
CDR3nt: TGTGCCAGCAGCTTCCCCCAAATGACAGGACCCGAGCAGTACTTC
abundance: .
d_gene: .
j_gene: TRBJ2-7
v_gene: TRBV6-6

CDR3aa: CASSTEGQNYGYTF
CDR3nt: TGTGCCAGTAGTACAGAGGGACAGAACTATGGCTACACCTTC
abundance: few
d_gene: TRBD1
j_gene: TRBJ1-2
v_gene: TRBV19

CDR3aa: CATSTFYGTDTQYF
CDR3nt: TGTGCCACCAGCACCTTTTATGGCACAGATACGCAGTATTTT
abundance: .
d_gene: .
j_gene: TRBJ2-3
v_gene: TRBV15

CDR3aa: CASSGGSSYSYNEQFF
CDR3nt: TGTGCCAGCAGCGGGGGGTCCAGCTACTCCTACAATGAGCAGTTCTTC
abundance: .
d_gene: .
j_gene: TRBJ2-1
v_gene: TRBV5-8

CDR3aa: CASSLVLGNTEAFF
CDR3nt: TGCGCCAGCAGCTTGGTGCTAGGGAACACTGAAGCTTTCTTT
abundance: .
d_gene: .
j_gene: TRBJ1-1
v_gene: TRBV5-1

CDR3aa: CAIRPGGGNTQYF
CDR3nt: TGTGCCATCAGGCCCGGGGGCGGAAATACGCAGTATTTT
abundance: once
d_gene: .
j_gene: TRBJ2-3
v_gene: TRBV10-3

CDR3aa: CASSLLAGSSTDTQYF
CDR3nt: TGTGCCAGCAGCCTACTAGCTGGATCTAGCACAGATACGCAGTATTTT
abundance: .
d_gene: .
j_gene: TRBJ2-3
v_gene: TRBV7-8

CDR3aa: CASSLKRQLNTEAFF
CDR3nt: TGTGCCAGCAGCTTAAAGAGGCAGCTGAACACTGAAGCTTTCTTT
abundance: .
d_gene: .
j_gene: TRBJ1-1
v_gene: TRBV7-8

CDR3aa: CASSSPRLAGGRTDTQYF
CDR3nt: TGTGCCAGCAGTTCGCCCCGACTAGCGGGCGGTCGCACAGATACGCAGTATTTT
abundance: .
d_gene: TRBD2
j_gene: TRBJ2-3
v_gene: TRBV7-2

CDR3aa: CASSSNTGTAGGGYTF
CDR3nt: TGTGCCAGCAGCTCTAACACCGGGACAGCCGGGGGGGGCTACACCTTC
abundance: few
d_gene: TRBD1
j_gene: TRBJ1-2
v_gene: TRBV7-2

CDR3aa: CASSLVAGQHGYTF
CDR3nt: TGTGCCAGCAGCTTAGTTGCGGGACAGCATGGCTACACCTTC
abundance: .
d_gene: TRBD1
j_gene: TRBJ1-2
v_gene: TRBV11-2

CDR3aa: CASTLETGYGEQYF
CDR3nt: TGTGCCAGCACCTTAGAGACAGGGTACGGCGAGCAGTACTTC
abundance: .
d_gene: TRBD1
j_gene: TRBJ2-7
v_gene: TRBV6-6

CDR3aa: CASSLLGMNTEAFF
CDR3nt: TGTGCCAGCAGCTTACTGGGGATGAACACTGAAGCTTTCTTT
abundance: once
d_gene: .
j_gene: TRBJ1-1
v_gene: TRBV7-9

CDR3aa: CASSDMLNTEAFF
CDR3nt: TGTGCCAGCAGTGATATGCTGAACACTGAAGCTTTCTTT
abundance: .
d_gene: .
j_gene: TRBJ1-1
v_gene: TRBV2

CDR3aa: CASSLGSGGAETQYF
CDR3nt: TGTGCCAGCAGCTTAGGGAGCGGGGGGGCGGAGACCCAGTACTTC
abundance: .
d_gene: TRBD2
j_gene: TRBJ2-5
v_gene: TRBV7-3

CDR3aa: CASSVADWGQPTRGNTIYF
CDR3nt: TGTGCCAGCAGCGTAGCTGATTGGGGACAGCCTACCAGAGGAAACACCATATATTTT
abundance: .
d_gene: TRBD1
j_gene: TRBJ1-3
v_gene: TRBV9

CDR3aa: CASSLQGSSGNTIYF
CDR3nt: TGTGCCAGCAGCTTACAGGGAAGCTCTGGAAACACCATATATTTT
abundance: .
d_gene: .
j_gene: TRBJ1-3
v_gene: TRBV11-2

CDR3aa: CASSLGFSENQPQHF
CDR3nt: TGTGCCAGCAGCTTGGGTTTTTCGGAGAATCAGCCCCAGCATTTT
abundance: .
d_gene: .
j_gene: TRBJ1-5
v_gene: TRBV7-9

CDR3aa: CASSYGRGKIQPQHF
CDR3nt: TGTGCCAGCAGTTACGGTAGGGGGAAGATTCAGCCCCAGCATTTT
abundance: few
d_gene: .
j_gene: TRBJ1-5
v_gene: TRBV6-5